This TCR beta chain stems from a study of T cells in Graves' hyperthyroidism and ophthalmopathy. Broader study findings: Also found in blood were most expanded thyroid clonotypes above 0.001.

Amplification of TCR beta CDR3 regions used RNA as the template. TCR CDR3 underwent first-round RT-PCR with the HTBI primer set. Via MiXCR, TCRdb re-called the multiplex PCR reads, giving one row per CDR3 protein. The sample gives 700,000 to 850,000 distinct CDR3 sequences, around a third of which show up once; 31% is in the top ten. A word on this clonotype: The antigen is unknown. Sequence at one end of the junction differs from germline and may be a read error.

Sequencing input: blood. The source of this sequence is a woman aged 40 to 55 with Graves' hyperthyroidism.

Here the CDR3 DNA reads TGTGCCAGCAGCTTAGCGCGGTTACAATCCGGGGGGCTGTTTTTT. Its translation is CASSLARLQSGGLFF. The V gene is TRBV7-6, the J gene TRBJ2-2, with D possibly matching TRBD2 (6 bases). The length of the CDR3 is 15 residues. Germline values: CDR1 SGHVS, CDR2 FNYEAQ.